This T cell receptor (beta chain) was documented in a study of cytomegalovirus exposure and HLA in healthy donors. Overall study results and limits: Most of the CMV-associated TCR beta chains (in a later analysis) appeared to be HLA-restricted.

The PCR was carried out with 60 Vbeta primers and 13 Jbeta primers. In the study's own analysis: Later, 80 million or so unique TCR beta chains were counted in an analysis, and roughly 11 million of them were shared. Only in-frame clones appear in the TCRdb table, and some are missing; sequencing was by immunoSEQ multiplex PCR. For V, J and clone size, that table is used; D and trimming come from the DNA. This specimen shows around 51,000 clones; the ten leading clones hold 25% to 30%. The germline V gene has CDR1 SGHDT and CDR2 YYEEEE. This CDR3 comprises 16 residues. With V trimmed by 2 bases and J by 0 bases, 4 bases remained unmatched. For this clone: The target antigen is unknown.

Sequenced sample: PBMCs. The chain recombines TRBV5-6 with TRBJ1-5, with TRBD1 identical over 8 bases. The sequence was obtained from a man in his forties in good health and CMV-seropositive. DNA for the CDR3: TGTGCCAGCAGCTTTTCGGACAGGGATAGCAATCAGCCCCAGCATTTT. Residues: CASSFSDRDSNQPQHF.